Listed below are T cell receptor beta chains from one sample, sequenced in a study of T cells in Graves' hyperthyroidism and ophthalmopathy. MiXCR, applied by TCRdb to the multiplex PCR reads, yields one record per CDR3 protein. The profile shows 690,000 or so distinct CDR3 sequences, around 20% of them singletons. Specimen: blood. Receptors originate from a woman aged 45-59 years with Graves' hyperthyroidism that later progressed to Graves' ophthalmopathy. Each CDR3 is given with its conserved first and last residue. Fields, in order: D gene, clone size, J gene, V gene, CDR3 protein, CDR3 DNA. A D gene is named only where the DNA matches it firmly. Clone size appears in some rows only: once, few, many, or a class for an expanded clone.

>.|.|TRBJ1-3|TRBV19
CASRNKHGTPENTIYF
TGTGCCAGTAGGAATAAACACGGGACCCCCGAAAACACCATATATTTT
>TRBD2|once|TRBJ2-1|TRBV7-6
CANSTLTSGGGGWNNEQFF
TGTGCCAACAGCACTTTAACTAGCGGGGGGGGGGGGTGGAACAATGAGCAGTTCTTC
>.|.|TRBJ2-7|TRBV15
CATGSGRPSLLSEQYF
TGTGCCACCGGTTCAGGTCGCCCCTCTCTGTTGTCTGAGCAGTACTTC
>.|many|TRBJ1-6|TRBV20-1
CSASLDTRRSPLHF
TGCAGTGCTAGTCTGGACACGCGGAGGTCACCCCTCCACTTT
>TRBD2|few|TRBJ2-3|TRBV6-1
CASESRKLALSTDTQYF
TGTGCCAGCGAGTCCAGGAAACTAGCGCTATCTACAGATACGCAGTATTTT
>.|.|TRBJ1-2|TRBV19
CASISDRSNYGYTF
TGTGCCAGTATTTCGGACCGCTCTAACTATGGCTACACCTTC
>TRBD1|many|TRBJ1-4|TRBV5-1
CASSLTGANEKLFF
TGTGCCAGCAGCCTAACAGGGGCTAATGAAAAACTGTTTTTT
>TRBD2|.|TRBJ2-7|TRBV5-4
CASRSRSGGYEQYF
TGTGCCAGCAGGTCCCGCAGCGGGGGGTACGAGCAGTACTTC
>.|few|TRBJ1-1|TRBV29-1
CSASPKFNEVGRENTEAFF
TGCAGCGCCTCTCCGAAGTTTAACGAAGTAGGGCGGGAGAACACTGAAGCTTTCTTT
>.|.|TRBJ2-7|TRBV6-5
CASSYSGFPRYF
TGTGCCAGCAGTTACTCTGGGTTCCCGCGGTACTTC